The subject of this entry is one T cell receptor (beta chain). This specimen belongs to a study of T-cell reconstitution after alpha-beta-depleted transplantation in children. Unique molecular identifiers were built into the TCRbeta library. From the PCR reads, TCRdb called clonotypes with MiXCR, one entry per CDR3 protein. The sample shows about 690,000 distinct CDR3 sequences, roughly 17% of them seen only once. V was pared by 4 bases and J by 6 bases, with 9 bases between. There are 12 residues in the CDR3. The germline V gene has CDR1 MNHNS and CDR2 SASEGT. This chain links TRBV6-1 with TRBJ2-5; D call uncertain. The TCR was taken from a human donor who donated a stem cell graft to a child with acute myeloid leukemia. The specimen comprised PBMCs from the stem cell graft donor, sampled from the stem cell graft. CDR3 nucleotide sequence: TGTGCCAGCAGTGGCGGCCAGAAGACCCAGTACTTC. It specifies CASSGGQKTQYF.